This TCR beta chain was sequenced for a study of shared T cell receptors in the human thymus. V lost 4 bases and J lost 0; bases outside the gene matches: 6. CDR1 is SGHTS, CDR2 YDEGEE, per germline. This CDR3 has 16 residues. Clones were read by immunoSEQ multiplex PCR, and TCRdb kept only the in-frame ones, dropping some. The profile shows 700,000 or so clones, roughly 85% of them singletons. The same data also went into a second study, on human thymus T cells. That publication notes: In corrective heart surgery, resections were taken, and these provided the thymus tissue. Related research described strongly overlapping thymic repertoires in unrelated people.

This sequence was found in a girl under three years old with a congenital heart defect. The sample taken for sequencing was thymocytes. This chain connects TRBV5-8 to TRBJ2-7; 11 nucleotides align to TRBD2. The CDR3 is CASSQGLAESSYEQYF. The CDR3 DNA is TGTGCCAGCAGCCAGGGACTAGCGGAAAGCTCCTACGAGCAGTACTTC.